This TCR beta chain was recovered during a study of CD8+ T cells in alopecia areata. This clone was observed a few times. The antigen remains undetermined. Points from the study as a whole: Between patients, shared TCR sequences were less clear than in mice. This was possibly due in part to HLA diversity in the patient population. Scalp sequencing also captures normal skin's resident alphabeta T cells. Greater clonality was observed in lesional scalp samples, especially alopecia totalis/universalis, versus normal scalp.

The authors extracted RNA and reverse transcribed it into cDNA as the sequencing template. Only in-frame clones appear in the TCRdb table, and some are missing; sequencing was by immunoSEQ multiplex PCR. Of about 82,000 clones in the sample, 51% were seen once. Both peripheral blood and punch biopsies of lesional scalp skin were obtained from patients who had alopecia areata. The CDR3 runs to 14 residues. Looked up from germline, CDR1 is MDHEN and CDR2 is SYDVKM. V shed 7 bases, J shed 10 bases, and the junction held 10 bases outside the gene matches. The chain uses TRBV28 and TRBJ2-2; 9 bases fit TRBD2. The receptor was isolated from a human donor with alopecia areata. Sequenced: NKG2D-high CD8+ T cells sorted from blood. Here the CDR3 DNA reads TGTGCCAGCACCGCTAGCGGGACCGGTGAGGAGCTGTTTTTT. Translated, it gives CASTASGTGEELFF.